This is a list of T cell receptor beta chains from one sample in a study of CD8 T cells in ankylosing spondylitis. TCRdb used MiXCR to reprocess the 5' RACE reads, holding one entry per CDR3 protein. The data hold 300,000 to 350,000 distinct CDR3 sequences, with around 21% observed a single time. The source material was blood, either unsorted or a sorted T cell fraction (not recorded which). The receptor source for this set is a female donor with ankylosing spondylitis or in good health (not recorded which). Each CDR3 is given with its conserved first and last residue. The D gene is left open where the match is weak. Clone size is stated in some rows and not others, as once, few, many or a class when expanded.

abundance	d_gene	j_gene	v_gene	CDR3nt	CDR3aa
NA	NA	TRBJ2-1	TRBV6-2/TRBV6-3	TGTGCCAGCGGCAGGGGAATCTCCTACAATGAGCAGTTCTTC	CASGRGISYNEQFF
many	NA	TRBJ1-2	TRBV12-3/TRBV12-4	TGTGCCAGCAGGTCGACCAGGGACTCCCTATCCTATGGCTACACCTTC	CASRSTRDSLSYGYTF
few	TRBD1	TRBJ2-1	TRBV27	TGTGCCAGCGGGACAGTCTACAATGAGCAGTTCTTC	CASGTVYNEQFF
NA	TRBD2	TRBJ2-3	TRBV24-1	TGTGCCACCAGTGAAAGACTAGCGGGAGATACGCAGTATTTT	CATSERLAGDTQYF
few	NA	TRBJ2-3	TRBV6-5	TGTGCCAGCAGTTACTCGAACCTTGATACGCAGTATTTT	CASSYSNLDTQYF
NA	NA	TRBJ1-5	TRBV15	TGTGCCACCAGCAGAGCCAGCAATCAGCCCCAGCATTTT	CATSRASNQPQHF
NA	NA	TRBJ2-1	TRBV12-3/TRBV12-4	TGTGCCAGCACCTCGAGTGGTTTGAATGAGCAGTTCTTC	CASTSSGLNEQFF
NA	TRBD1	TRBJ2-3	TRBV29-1	TGCAGCGTTGAGGGACAGGGGGGAGATACGCAGTATTTT	CSVEGQGGDTQYF
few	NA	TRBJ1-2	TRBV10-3	TGTGCCATCAGTGAGTCGGGGACAATCTATGGCTACACCTTC	CAISESGTIYGYTF
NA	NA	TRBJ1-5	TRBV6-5	TGTGCCAGCAGTTTAACCCCTAAGGGAGGAGCGGTAGGGCAGCCCCAGCATTTT	CASSLTPKGGAVGQPQHF
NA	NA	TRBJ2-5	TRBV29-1	TGCAGCGTTGACGGAGGGGAAGAGACCCAGTACTTC	CSVDGGEETQYF
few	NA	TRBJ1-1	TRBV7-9	TGTGCCAGCAGCTTAGCGAAGGACGGGAGCACTGAAGCTTTCTTT	CASSLAKDGSTEAFF
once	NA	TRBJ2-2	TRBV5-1	TGCGCCAGCAGCTTAAGCACCGCCGGGGAGCTGTTTTTT	CASSLSTAGELFF
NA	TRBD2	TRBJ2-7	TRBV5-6	TGTGCCAGCAGCTTGCGACTAGCGGGGGGCGAGCAGTACTTC	CASSLRLAGGEQYF
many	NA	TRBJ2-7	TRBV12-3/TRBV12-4	TGTGCCAGCAGTCTGTTGCCCTGGGGCTACGAGCAGTACTTC	CASSLLPWGYEQYF
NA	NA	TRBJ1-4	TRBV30	TGTGCCTGCCTCCACAATGAAAAACTGTTTTTT	CACLHNEKLFF
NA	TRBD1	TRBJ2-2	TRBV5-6	TGTGCCAGCAGCTTTTGGGACAGACTTAACACCGGGGAGCTGTTTTTT	CASSFWDRLNTGELFF
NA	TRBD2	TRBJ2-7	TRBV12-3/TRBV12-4	TGTGCCAGCAGTTCTGGACTAGCGGTTACATACGAGCAGTACTTC	CASSSGLAVTYEQYF
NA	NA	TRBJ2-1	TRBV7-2	TGTGCCAGCAGCTTACAGCCCGACTGGGGGGAGCAGTTCTTC	CASSLQPDWGEQFF
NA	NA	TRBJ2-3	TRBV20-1	TGCAGTGCTAGTCTGGCGGGACAAAACACAGATACGCAGTATTTT	CSASLAGQNTDTQYF
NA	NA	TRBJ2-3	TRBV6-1	TGTGCCAGCGGTAGTTATGGCACAGATACGCAGTATTTT	CASGSYGTDTQYF
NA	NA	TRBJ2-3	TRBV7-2	TGTGCCAGCACCCCCGGACATGGAACAGATACGCAGTATTTT	CASTPGHGTDTQYF
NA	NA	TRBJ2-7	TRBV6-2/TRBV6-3	TGTGCCAGCAGTACCGTCCACGAGCAGTACTTC	CASSTVHEQYF
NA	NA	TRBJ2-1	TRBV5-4	TGTGCCAGCAGCAAAACGGACCAGAGGGGGTACAATGAGCAGTTCTTC	CASSKTDQRGYNEQFF
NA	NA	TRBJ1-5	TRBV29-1	TGCAGCGTTAGGGACGGAGGGGAGCAGCCCCAGCATTTT	CSVRDGGEQPQHF
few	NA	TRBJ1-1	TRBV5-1	TGCGCCAGCAGCTTGGGCACAGGGTTCACTGAAGCTTTCTTT	CASSLGTGFTEAFF
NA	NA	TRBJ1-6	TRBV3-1	TGTGCCAGCAGCCAAGGCCGGCACGCTTCACCCCTCCACTTT	CASSQGRHASPLHF
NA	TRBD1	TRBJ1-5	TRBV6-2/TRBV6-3	TGTGCCAGCAGCCGCCAGGGGACAGGGGGTCCTAGCAATCAGCCCCAGCATTTT	CASSRQGTGGPSNQPQHF
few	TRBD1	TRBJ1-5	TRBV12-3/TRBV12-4	TGTGCCAGCAGAGGGACAGGGCCAAATCAGCCCCAGCATTTT	CASRGTGPNQPQHF